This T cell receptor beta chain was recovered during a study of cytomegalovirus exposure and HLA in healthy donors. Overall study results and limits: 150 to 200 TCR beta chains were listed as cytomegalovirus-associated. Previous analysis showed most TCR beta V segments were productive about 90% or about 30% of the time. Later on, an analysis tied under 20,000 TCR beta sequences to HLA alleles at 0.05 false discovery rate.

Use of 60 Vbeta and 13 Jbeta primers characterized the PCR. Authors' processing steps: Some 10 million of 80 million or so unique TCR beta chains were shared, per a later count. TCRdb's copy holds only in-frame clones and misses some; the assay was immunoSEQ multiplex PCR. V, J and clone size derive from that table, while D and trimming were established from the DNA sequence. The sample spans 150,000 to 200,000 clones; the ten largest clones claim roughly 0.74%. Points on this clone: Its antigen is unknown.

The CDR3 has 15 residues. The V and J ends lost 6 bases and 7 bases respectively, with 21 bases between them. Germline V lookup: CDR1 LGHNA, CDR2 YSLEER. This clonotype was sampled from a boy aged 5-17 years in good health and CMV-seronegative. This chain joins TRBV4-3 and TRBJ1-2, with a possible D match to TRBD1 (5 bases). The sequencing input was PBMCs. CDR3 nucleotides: TGCGCCAGCAGTCCGGCACCGGCAGGGAGGTCTGGCTACACCTTC. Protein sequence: CASSPAPAGRSGYTF.